The 30 T cell receptor beta chains reported below all come from one sample, sequenced in a study of breast tumors, draining lymph nodes, adjacent tissues. The lymph nodes were axillary draining lymph nodes from breast cancer patients. TCRdb recomputed calls from the multiplex PCR reads with MiXCR, one row per CDR3 protein. The data show around 170,000 distinct CDR3 sequences, approximately 33% seen once. Sequenced input: axillary lymph node tissue. The receptors were sampled from a female donor with breast cancer. Some clones in this sample may be carry-over from other donors' samples.

The table lists this clonotype with a few counts. A read error may be the cause here, since a much bigger clone is one base away. Given the absence of the conserved phenylalanine or tryptophan at the CDR3 end, a read error is likely. V and J are TRBV7-6 and TRBJ2-7; TRBD1 matches at 10 bases. The CDR3 totals 14 residues. Germline V gene data show CDR1 as SGHVS and CDR2 as FNYEAQ. Trimming cost V 1 base and J 3 bases; bases outside gene matches: 0. The CDR3 sequence is CASSLGDRGYEQYL. In nucleotides, the CDR3 is TGTGCCAGCAGCTTAGGGGACAGGGGCTACGAGCAGTACCTC.

This clonotype has ten or more counts. V and J are TRBV18 and TRBJ1-4, with D unresolved. From germline, CDR1 is KGHSH and CDR2 LQKENI. Trimming removed 0 bases at V and 3 bases at J, with 5 bases between. This CDR3 has 14 residues. DNA of the CDR3: TGTGCCAGCTCACCACCACAGCCTAATGAAAAACTGTTTTTT. Its protein product is CASSPPQPNEKLFF. The whole variable domain, filled in from reference TRBV18 and TRBJ1-4, reads NAGVMQNPRHLVRRRGQEARLRCSPMKGHSHVYWYRQLPEEGLKFMVYLQKENIIDESGMPKERFSAEFPKEGPSILRIQQVVRGDSAAYFCASSPPQPNEKLFFGSGTQLSVL.

This clonotype occurred many times. The rearrangement joins TRBV10-3 to TRBJ2-1, with a tentative D call TRBD2 (5 bases). This CDR3 spans 14 amino acids. Trimming took off 8 bases at V and 4 bases at J, with 15 bases between the two ends. Per the germline V gene, CDR1 is ENHRY and CDR2 is SYGVKD. This CDR3 is CAIGRKFIYNEQFF. The CDR3 DNA reads as TGTGCCATCGGGAGAAAGTTTATATACAATGAGCAGTTCTTC.

The table lists this clonotype with many counts. The chain couples TRBV7-2 to TRBJ2-3; TRBD1 aligns across 8 bases. Germline V gene data show CDR1 as SGHTA and CDR2 as FQGNSA. This CDR3 has 18 residues. V lost 5 bases and J lost 2; bases outside the gene matches: 15. CDR3 nucleotide sequence: TGTGCCAGCAGCCCCAGGGGGCGAGGGACCAAAACCACAGATACGCAGTATTTT. This codes for CASSPRGRGTKTTDTQYF.

This clonotype was seen more than once but under ten times. This chain links TRBV6-1 with TRBJ2-6; 8 nucleotides line up with TRBD2. The germline gives CDR1 MNHNS, CDR2 SASEGT. Trimming took 8 bases from V and 2 from J; bases not matched to a gene: 14. CDR3 length equals 18 residues. The CDR3 DNA reads TGTGCCAGCCGCCCGGCCAGCGGGGGACGGGCTGGGGCCAACGTCCTGACTTTC. Translating gives CASRPASGGRAGANVLTF.

This clonotype was counted a few times. A much larger clone differs from this one at a single base, so this may be a read error. The genes are TRBV7-3 and TRBJ2-2; D is possibly TRBD2 (6 bases). Germline assignment: CDR1 SGHTA and CDR2 FQGTGA. The CDR3 extends over 15 amino acids. The CDR3 nucleotides are TGTGCCAGCAGCTTATTAGGGGAGGAGACCGGGGAGCTGCTTTTT. Encoded protein: CASSLLGEETGELLF.

This clonotype was seen repeatedly, ten times or more. Here the CDR3 reads CASSQGATGELFF. CDR3 nucleotide sequence: TGTGCCAGCAGCCAGGGGGCTACCGGGGAGCTGTTTTTT. The chain is built from TRBV6-6 and TRBJ2-2; the match to TRBD1 covers 8 bases. The length of the CDR3 is 13 residues. Germline trimming cut 6 bases from V and 5 bases from J; bases unmatched to any gene: 2. The germline CDR1 and CDR2 sequences are MNHNY and SVGAGI (reference sequence).

The J gene is TRBJ2-5, the V gene TRBV15; D possibly corresponds to TRBD2 (5 bases). CDR3 length: 15 amino acids. Germline values: CDR1 LNHNV, CDR2 YYDKDF (reference sequence). With 0 bases removed from V and 1 base from J, the gap between germline ends came to 9 bases. As DNA, the CDR3 is TGTGCCACCAGCAGAGAAACGGGGTTCCAAGAGACCCAGTACTTC. This sequence encodes CATSRETGFQETQYF.

The chain is built from TRBV12-3 or TRBV12-4 and TRBJ2-1; perhaps TRBD1 as D (5 bases). This CDR3 is 14 amino acids long. Trimming removed 5 bases at V and 10 bases at J, with 18 bases between. This CDR3 is CASSTVDKSYEQFF. The CDR3 nucleotides are TGTGCCAGCAGTACTGTGGACAAGAGCTACGAGCAGTTCTTC.

This chain connects TRBV6-6 to TRBJ1-1; TRBD1 agrees at 8 bases. The CDR3 covers 16 residues. Germline values: CDR1 MNHNY, CDR2 SVGAGI (reference sequence). V shed 6 bases and J 6 bases; nucleotides not matched to a gene: 15. This CDR3 is CASSHWTGLGRAEAFF. Here the CDR3 DNA reads TGTGCCAGCAGCCACTGGACAGGGCTCGGTCGTGCTGAAGCTTTCTTT.

Concerning this clonotype itself: The junction and the germline gene differ at one end; a read error may be behind it. The gene calls are TRBV7-9 and TRBJ2-2, with 9 bases lining up with TRBD2. CDR3 size: 19 residues. The V gene's germline CDR1 is SEHNR and CDR2 FQNEAQ (reference sequence). Here the CDR3 reads CASSLARVSSGRNPGELFF. CDR3 in DNA: TGTGCCAGCAGCTTAGCGCGGGTGTCCAGCGGGAGGAACCCCGGGGAGCTGTTTTTT.

This chain joins TRBV6-5 and TRBJ1-3, with a possible D match to TRBD1 (6 bases). The CDR3 extends over 16 amino acids. The V and J ends lost 6 bases and 0 bases respectively, with 15 bases between them. Germline values: CDR1 MNHEY, CDR2 SVGAGI. DNA for the CDR3: TGTGCCAGCAGCCCAGCAGGGGCTATCTCTGGAAACACCATATATTTT. This sequence encodes CASSPAGAISGNTIYF.

V is TRBV7-2 and J is TRBJ1-6, with unresolved D. Trimming left V 1 base short and J 11 bases short, with 12 bases between. CDR3 length: 14 residues. CDR1 is SGHTA and CDR2 is FQGNSA in the germline V gene. The CDR3 is CASSLVPSGAPLHF. Written as DNA, the CDR3 is TGTGCCAGCAGCTTAGTGCCTAGCGGGGCACCCCTCCACTTT.

Worth noting for this clonotype: Just one base apart from a much larger clone, this may be a read error. The chain has TRBV19 and TRBJ1-2; a weak D match, TRBD1 (5 bases). Germline V lookup: CDR1 LNHDA, CDR2 SQIVND (reference sequence). This CDR3 has 15 residues. CDR3: CASSVMAGFNRGYAF. CDR3 coding DNA: TGTGCCAGTAGTGTTATGGCAGGTTTTAATCGGGGCTACGCCTTC. The whole variable domain, filled in from reference TRBV19 and TRBJ1-2, reads DGGITQSPKYLFRKEGQNVTLSCEQNLNHDAMYWYRQDPGQGLRLIYYSQIVNDFQKGDIAEGYSVSREKKESFPLTVTSAQKNPTAFYLCASSVMAGFNRGYAFGSGTRLTVV.

This clonotype showed up many times. The chain recombines TRBV14 with TRBJ1-3; D not certain. Trimming cost V 4 bases and J 3 bases, with 4 bases left between them. The V gene's germline CDR1 is SGHDN and CDR2 FVKESK. There are 12 residues in the CDR3. In DNA, the CDR3 is TGTGCCAGCAGCCGGGTTGGAAACACCATATATTTT. As protein: CASSRVGNTIYF.

This CDR3 reads CASSFSGTQETQPQHF. The CDR3 DNA is TGTGCCAGCAGTTTCTCAGGGACTCAAGAGACCCAGCCCCAGCATTTT. The chain uses TRBV12-3 or TRBV12-4 and TRBJ1-5; D possibly corresponds to TRBD1 (5 bases). V was clipped by 3 bases and J by 7 bases, with 19 bases between them. This CDR3 region has 16 residues.

A word on this clonotype: A much larger clone differs from this one at a single base, so this may be a read error. V usage is TRBV6-5 and J usage is TRBJ2-3; TRBD1 agrees at 7 bases. The germline gives CDR1 MNHEY, CDR2 SVGAGI. This CDR3 is 16 amino acids long. V lost 6 bases, J lost 6 bases, and 15 bases stayed unmatched. The CDR3 protein is CASREGTAARGDTQYF. CDR3 bases: TGTGCCAGCAGAGAGGGGACAGCCGCCAGGGGCGATACGCAGTATTTT.

This clonotype has a count of ten or more. V gene TRBV7-9 combines with J gene TRBJ2-7; 11 positions match TRBD1. Germline CDR1 and CDR2: SEHNR and FQNEAQ (reference sequence). There are 14 residues in the CDR3. The trim removed 4 bases at V and 7 bases at J, leaving 6 bases unmatched. The CDR3 DNA follows: TGTGCCAGCAGCTCCCGGGACAGGGGGGAGGAGCAGTACTTC. This codes for CASSSRDRGEEQYF.

This clonotype was counted between two and nine times. It may be a read error: a sequence one base away is much more abundant. The J gene is TRBJ1-2, the V gene TRBV11-1; no definite D call. V lost 5 bases and J lost 7, with 14 bases in between. The germline V gene encodes CDR1 SGHAT and CDR2 FQDESV (reference sequence). The CDR3 is 13 amino acids. The CDR3 loop is CASSRRQRVGYTF. The DNA of the CDR3 is TGTGCCAGCAGCCGACGTCAGCGGGTTGGCTACACCTTC.

The CDR3 region is CASSLGRQGVQPQHF. The DNA of the CDR3 is TGTGCCAGCAGCTTGGGGCGGCAGGGTGTACAGCCCCAGCATTTT. V and J are TRBV5-4 and TRBJ1-5, with D possibly matching TRBD1 (5 bases). The germline V gene has CDR1 SGHNT and CDR2 YYREEE (reference sequence). The length of the CDR3 is 15 residues. V lost 0 bases and J 7 bases, leaving 14 bases between the germline ends.

Of note for this clonotype: A read error may account for a junction end that differs from germline. This rearrangement joins TRBV11-2 to TRBJ2-7; 7 bases agree with TRBD2. This CDR3 comprises 15 residues. Germline V lookup: CDR1 SGHAT, CDR2 FQNNGV. Here the CDR3 DNA reads TGTGCTAGCAGCTTCGGGAGGAATAGCGCCCACGAGCAGTACTTC. Its translation: CASSFGRNSAHEQYF.

In its sample, this clonotype was seen many times. This chain uses TRBV12-3 or TRBV12-4 with TRBJ2-2; TRBD1 aligns across 8 bases. This CDR3 spans 14 amino acids. Unmatched junction bases numbered 7, after V lost 9 bases and J lost 4 bases. As DNA, the CDR3 is TGTGCCAGTCACCGGGACAGGTTCACCGGGGAGCTGTTTTTT. It encodes CASHRDRFTGELFF.

As concerns this clonotype: A much larger clone differs from this one at a single base, so this may be a read error. CDR3 amino acids: CASSPHRGGEIQYF. Here the CDR3 DNA reads TGTGCCAGCAGCCCACACAGGGGGGGGGAGATCCAGTACTTC. The chain combines TRBV12-3 or TRBV12-4 with TRBJ2-5, with D possibly matching TRBD1 (8 bases). The CDR3 loop spans 14 amino acids.

In its sample, this clonotype was seen a few times. A much larger clone is a single base away; this may be a read error. The rearrangement links TRBV6-6 to TRBJ1-2; D is undetermined. Trimming shortened V by 5 bases and J by 4 bases, and 17 bases separated the two germline ends. Germline V lookup: CDR1 MNHNY, CDR2 SVGAGI (reference sequence). There are 15 residues in the CDR3. The CDR3 protein is CASSHDGFPIYGYTF. DNA for the CDR3: TGTGCCAGCAGTCACGATGGGTTCCCGATCTATGGCTACACCTTC.

At least ten counts were recorded for this clonotype. The chain combines TRBV6-5 with TRBJ2-2, with D hard to call. CDR1 and CDR2 from the germline V gene are MNHEY and SVGAGI. This CDR3 is built from 13 residues. The V end lost 2 bases, the J end lost 7 bases, and 8 bases lay between the germline ends. The chain's CDR3 is CASSYIRDGELFF. For the CDR3, the DNA is TGTGCCAGCAGTTACATAAGGGACGGGGAGCTGTTTTTT.

The CDR3 spells CASSNRRGAVPETQYF. The CDR3 DNA sequence: TGTGCCAGCAGCAACCGCCGGGGGGCAGTGCCAGAGACCCAGTACTTC. J is TRBJ2-5 and V is TRBV7-9; weak D call: TRBD2 (7 bases). Germline V lookup: CDR1 SEHNR, CDR2 FQNEAQ (reference sequence). Trimming cost V 5 bases and J 4 bases, with 20 bases left between them. The CDR3 is 16 amino acids.

The sample holds many counts of this clonotype. The CDR3 DNA reads TGTGCCAGTAGTATCCCTATTCGGAACTATGGCTACACCTTC. Its protein product is CASSIPIRNYGYTF. The rearrangement links TRBV19 to TRBJ1-2; D ambiguous. The germline V gene encodes CDR1 LNHDA and CDR2 SQIVND (reference sequence). CDR3 size: 14 residues. V lost 3 bases and J 2 bases, leaving 10 bases between the germline ends. The variable domain in full, with the rest retrieved from reference TRBV19 and TRBJ1-2, is DGGITQSPKYLFRKEGQNVTLSCEQNLNHDAMYWYRQDPGQGLRLIYYSQIVNDFQKGDIAEGYSVSREKKESFPLTVTSAQKNPTAFYLCASSIPIRNYGYTFGSGTRLTVV.

This clonotype was detected many times. The CDR3 loop reads CASSIGDFYEQYF. The CDR3 bases are TGTGCCAGTAGTATAGGAGATTTCTACGAGCAGTACTTC. This sequence joins TRBV19 and TRBJ2-7, with unresolved D. Trimming cost V 1 base and J 3 bases, with 7 bases left between them. The germline V gene has CDR1 LNHDA and CDR2 SQIVND (reference sequence). The CDR3 is 13 residues long.

Only a few counts were recorded for this clonotype. The chain couples TRBV11-2 to TRBJ2-1, with 7 bases fitting TRBD2. The CDR3 runs 17 residues. The germline gives CDR1 SGHAT, CDR2 FQNNGV. Losses at the gene ends were 1 base for V and 1 base for J; bases not matched to a gene: 7. The CDR3 region is CASSLVLGGVSYNEQFF. Written as DNA, the CDR3 is TGTGCCAGCAGCTTAGTTCTGGGGGGGGTGTCCTACAATGAGCAGTTCTTC.

This clonotype was observed at least ten times. The CDR3 here is CASSIQGARYPYEQYF. In DNA, the CDR3 is TGTGCCAGCAGCATACAGGGGGCACGGTACCCCTACGAGCAGTACTTC. This chain links TRBV7-2 with TRBJ2-7; 9 nucleotides agree with TRBD1. The CDR3 loop spans 16 amino acids. The germline CDR1 and CDR2 sequences are SGHTA and FQGNSA. The V segment lost 5 bases and the J segment 2 bases; nucleotides outside the gene matches: 10.